This TCR beta chain was sequenced for a study of blood T cell repertoires in COVID-19. Study-level background: COVID-19 samples from acute and convalescent phases originated in the United States, Italy and Spain.

CDR1 and CDR2 (germline): SNHLY, FYNNEI. The CDR3 extends over 14 amino acids. V lost 5 bases, J lost 3 bases, and 6 bases stayed unmatched. Patients in Seattle were enrolled during active infection, then followed longitudinally. As processed by the authors: Amplification of reference gene primers provided the estimated nucleated cell counts. TCRdb's table, derived via immunoSEQ multiplex PCR, lists solely in-frame clones and lacks some. V and J calls plus clone size are reproduced from that table; the DNA served to infer D and trimming. The table records around 340,000 clones, less than 90% of them present only once.

The sequence was obtained from a woman aged 55-70 years with COVID-19, enrolled during active disease. The rearrangement links TRBV2 to TRBJ2-5; 7 positions agree with TRBD1. Sequenced input: peripheral blood. The CDR3 reads CASSKQGTEETQYF. DNA for the CDR3: TGTGCCAGCAGTAAACAGGGGACCGAAGAGACCCAGTACTTC.